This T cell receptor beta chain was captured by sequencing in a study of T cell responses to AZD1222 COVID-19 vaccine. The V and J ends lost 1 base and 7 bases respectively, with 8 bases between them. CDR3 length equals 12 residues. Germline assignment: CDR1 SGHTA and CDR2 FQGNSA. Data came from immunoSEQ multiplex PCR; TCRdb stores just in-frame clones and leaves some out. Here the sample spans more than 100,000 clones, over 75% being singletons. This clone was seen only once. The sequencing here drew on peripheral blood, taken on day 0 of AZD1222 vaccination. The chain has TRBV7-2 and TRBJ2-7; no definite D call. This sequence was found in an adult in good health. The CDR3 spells CASSLDATEQYF. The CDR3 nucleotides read TGTGCCAGCAGCTTAGACGCTACTGAGCAGTACTTC.